This T cell receptor (beta chain) was captured by sequencing in a study of blood T cell repertoires in COVID-19. Study background: Sources were T cells, B-cell-depleted T cells, or PBMCs; the material itself was cDNA or gDNA.

Method: immunoSEQ multiplex PCR; TCRdb's copy keeps in-frame clones and lacks some. The sample includes about 440,000 clones, less than 95% of them seen just once. The length of the CDR3 is 15 residues. Germline V CDR1 and CDR2: SQVTM, ANQGSEA. Trimming pared 4 bases from V and 1 base from J, leaving 16 bases between. The source of this sequence is a man aged 18 to 30 who had recovered from COVID-19. The chain employs TRBV29-1 and TRBJ1-1; D might be TRBD1 (6 bases). Sequenced material: PBMCs or T cells enriched from blood (not recorded which). DNA of the CDR3: TGCAGCGTTGGATTGTGGGAGGGGGGGAACACTGAAGCTTTCTTT. Protein: CSVGLWEGGNTEAFF.